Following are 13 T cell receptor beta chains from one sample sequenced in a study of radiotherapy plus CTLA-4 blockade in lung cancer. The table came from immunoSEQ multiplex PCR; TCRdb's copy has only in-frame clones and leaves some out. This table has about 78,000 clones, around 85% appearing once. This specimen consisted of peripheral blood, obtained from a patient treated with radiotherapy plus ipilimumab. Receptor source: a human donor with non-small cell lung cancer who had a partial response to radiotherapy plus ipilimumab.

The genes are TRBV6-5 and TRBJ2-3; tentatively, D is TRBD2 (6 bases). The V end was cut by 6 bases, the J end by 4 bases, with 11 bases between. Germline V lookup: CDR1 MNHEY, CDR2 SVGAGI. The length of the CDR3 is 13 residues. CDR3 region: CASRRRGADTQYF. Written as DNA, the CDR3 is TGTGCCAGCAGGAGGAGGGGCGCAGATACGCAGTATTTT.

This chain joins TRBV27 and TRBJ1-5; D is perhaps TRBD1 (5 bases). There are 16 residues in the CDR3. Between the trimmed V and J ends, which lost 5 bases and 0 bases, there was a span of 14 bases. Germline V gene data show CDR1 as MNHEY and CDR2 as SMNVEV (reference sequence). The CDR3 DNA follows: TGTGCCAGCAGTAACCTCCCGACAGATAGCAATCAGCCCCAGCATTTT. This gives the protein CASSNLPTDSNQPQHF.

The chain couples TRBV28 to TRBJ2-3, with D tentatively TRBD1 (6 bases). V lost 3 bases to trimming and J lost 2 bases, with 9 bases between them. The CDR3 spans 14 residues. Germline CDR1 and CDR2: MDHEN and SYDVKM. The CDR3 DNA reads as TGTGCCAGCAGTTTCGCAGGGGACACAGATACGCAGTATTTT. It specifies CASSFAGDTDTQYF.

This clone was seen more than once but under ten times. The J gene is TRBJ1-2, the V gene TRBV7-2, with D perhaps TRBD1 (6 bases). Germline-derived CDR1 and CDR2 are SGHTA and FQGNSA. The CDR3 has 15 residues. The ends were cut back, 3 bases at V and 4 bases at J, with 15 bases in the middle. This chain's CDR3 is CASSFYRVETYGYTF. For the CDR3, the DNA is TGTGCCAGCAGCTTTTACAGGGTAGAAACCTATGGCTACACCTTC.

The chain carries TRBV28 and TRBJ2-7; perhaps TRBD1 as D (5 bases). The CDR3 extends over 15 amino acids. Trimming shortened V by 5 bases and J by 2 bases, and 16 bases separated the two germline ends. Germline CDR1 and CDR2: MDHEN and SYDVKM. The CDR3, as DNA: TGTGCCAGCAGTCTACCGGGCAGGGCCACCTACGAGCAGTACTTC. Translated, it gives CASSLPGRATYEQYF.

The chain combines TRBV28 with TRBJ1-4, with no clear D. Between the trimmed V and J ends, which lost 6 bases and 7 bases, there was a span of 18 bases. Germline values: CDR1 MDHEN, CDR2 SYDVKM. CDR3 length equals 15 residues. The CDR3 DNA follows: TGTGCCAGCAGCCCCGGGTCGGGAGCCTTTGAAAAACTGTTTTTT. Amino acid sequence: CASSPGSGAFEKLFF.

CDR3 in DNA: TGTGCCAGCAGAATGGTGGGAGGCTATGGCTACACCTTC. This codes for CASRMVGGYGYTF. The chain is built from TRBV5-8 and TRBJ1-2; D gene unclear. Trimming took 5 bases from V and 4 from J, leaving 12 bases between them. This CDR3 region has 13 residues. Germline CDR1 is SGHTS and CDR2 is YDEGEE. The entire variable domain, with the rest obtained from reference TRBV5-8 and TRBJ1-2, is as follows: EAGVTQSPTHLIKTRGQQATLRCSPISGHTSVYWYQQALGLGLQFLLWYDEGEERNRGNFPPRFSGRQFPNYSSELNVNALELEDSALYLCASRMVGGYGYTFGSGTRLTVV.

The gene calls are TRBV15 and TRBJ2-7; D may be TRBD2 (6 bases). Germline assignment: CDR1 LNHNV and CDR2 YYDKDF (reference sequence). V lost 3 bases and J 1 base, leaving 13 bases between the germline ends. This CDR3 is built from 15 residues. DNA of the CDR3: TGTGCCACCAGCAGGTTTAGCGGCGGTTCCTACGAGCAGTACTTC. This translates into CATSRFSGGSYEQYF.

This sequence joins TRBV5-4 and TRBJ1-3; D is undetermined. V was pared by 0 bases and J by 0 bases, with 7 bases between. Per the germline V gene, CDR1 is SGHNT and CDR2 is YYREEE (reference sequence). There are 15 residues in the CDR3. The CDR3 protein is CASSLAGPSGNTIYF. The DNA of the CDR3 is TGTGCCAGCAGCTTGGCGGGTCCCTCTGGAAACACCATATATTTT.

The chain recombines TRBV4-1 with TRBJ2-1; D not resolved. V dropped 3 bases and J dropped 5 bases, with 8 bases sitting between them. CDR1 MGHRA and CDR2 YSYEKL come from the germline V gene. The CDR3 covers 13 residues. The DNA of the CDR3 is TGCGCCAGCAGCCACCCTCTAGACAATGAGCAGTTCTTC. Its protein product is CASSHPLDNEQFF.

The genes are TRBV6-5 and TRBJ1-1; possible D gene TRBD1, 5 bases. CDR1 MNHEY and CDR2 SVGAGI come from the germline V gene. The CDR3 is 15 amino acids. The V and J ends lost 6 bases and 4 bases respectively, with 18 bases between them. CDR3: CASRVDSVVGTEAFF. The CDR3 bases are TGTGCCAGCAGAGTAGACAGCGTCGTTGGCACTGAAGCTTTCTTT.

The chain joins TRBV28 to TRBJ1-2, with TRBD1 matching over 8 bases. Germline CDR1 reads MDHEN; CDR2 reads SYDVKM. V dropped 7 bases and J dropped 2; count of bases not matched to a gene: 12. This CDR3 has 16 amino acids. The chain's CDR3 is CASKAGGSIFNYGYTF. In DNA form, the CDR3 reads TGTGCCAGCAAGGCAGGGGGCAGTATATTCAACTATGGCTACACCTTC.

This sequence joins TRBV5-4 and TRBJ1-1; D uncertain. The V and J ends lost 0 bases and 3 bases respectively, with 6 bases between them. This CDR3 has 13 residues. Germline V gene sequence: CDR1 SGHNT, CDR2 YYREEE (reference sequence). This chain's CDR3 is CASSLDRYTEAFF. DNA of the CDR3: TGTGCCAGCAGCTTGGACCGGTACACTGAAGCTTTCTTT.